This T cell receptor (beta chain) was recovered during a study of cytomegalovirus exposure and HLA in healthy donors. 13 Jbeta primers and 60 Vbeta primers were used for the PCR. Measured with immunoSEQ multiplex PCR; TCRdb has only the in-frame clones, and not every one. The table shows just under 150,000 clones, with around 86% occurring only once. This clone appeared a few times. The antigen remains undetermined. The study's findings and limits: Association with HLA alleles at 0.05 false discovery rate was found for some 18,000 TCR beta sequences in a later analysis.

V shed 4 bases and J 3 bases; nucleotides not matched to a gene: 3. The CDR3 spans 14 residues. Germline lookup yields CDR1 PRHDT and CDR2 FYEKMQ (reference sequence). The chain is built from TRBV13 and TRBJ2-7; 10 nucleotides align to TRBD2. The TCR originated in a woman in her twenties or thirties in good health and CMV-seronegative. The sample consisted of PBMCs. The CDR3 DNA reads as TGTGCCAGCAGCTCCGGACTAGCGGTCTACGAGCAGTACTTC. Encoded protein: CASSSGLAVYEQYF.